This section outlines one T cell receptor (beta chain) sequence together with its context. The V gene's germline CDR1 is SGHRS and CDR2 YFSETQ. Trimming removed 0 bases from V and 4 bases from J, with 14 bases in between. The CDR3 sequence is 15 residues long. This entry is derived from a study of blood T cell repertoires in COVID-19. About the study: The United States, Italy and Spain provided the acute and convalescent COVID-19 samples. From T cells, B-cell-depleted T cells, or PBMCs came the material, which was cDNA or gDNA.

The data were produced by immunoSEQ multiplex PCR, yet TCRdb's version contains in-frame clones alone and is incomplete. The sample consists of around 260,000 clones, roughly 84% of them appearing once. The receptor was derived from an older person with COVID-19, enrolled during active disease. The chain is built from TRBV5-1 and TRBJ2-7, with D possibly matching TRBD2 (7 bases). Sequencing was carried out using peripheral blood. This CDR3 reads CASSLGGGAGYEQYF. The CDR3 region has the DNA TGCGCCAGCAGCTTGGGGGGGGGCGCAGGGTACGAGCAGTACTTC.